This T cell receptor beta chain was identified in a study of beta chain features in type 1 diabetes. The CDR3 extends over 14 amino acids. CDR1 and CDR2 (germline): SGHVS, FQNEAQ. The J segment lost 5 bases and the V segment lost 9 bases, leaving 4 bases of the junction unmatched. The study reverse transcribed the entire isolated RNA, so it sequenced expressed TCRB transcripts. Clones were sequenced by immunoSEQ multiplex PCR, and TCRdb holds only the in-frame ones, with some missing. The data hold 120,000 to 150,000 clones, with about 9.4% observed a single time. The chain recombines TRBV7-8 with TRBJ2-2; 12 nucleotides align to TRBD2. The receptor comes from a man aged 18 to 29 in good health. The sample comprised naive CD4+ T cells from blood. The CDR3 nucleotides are TGTGCCAGTCTAGCGGGGGGGCGTACCGGGGAGCTGTTTTTT. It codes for CASLAGGRTGELFF.